A selection of T cell receptor beta chains follows, all from one sample in a study of cytotoxic CD8 clonotypes in ibrutinib-treated CLL. Assay: immunoSEQ multiplex PCR; the TCRdb copy retains only in-frame clones and omits some. Of about 12,000 clones listed, around 62% are singletons. This material consisted of PBMCs, taken before ibrutinib treatment. The receptors come from a human donor with chronic lymphocytic leukemia. The CDR3 runs from the conserved cysteine through the conserved F or W. A D gene is named only where the DNA matches it firmly. The listing skips clone size in some rows; elsewhere it reads once, few, many or a size class.

>TRBJ2-7|TRBD1|TRBV4-3|NA
TGCGCCAGCAGCCAAGTTGGGACAGGACCCTACGAGCAGTACTTC
CASSQVGTGPYEQYF
>TRBJ2-5|NA|TRBV9|few
TGTGCCAGCAGCATCCAACCGGGGCTATCTGTACGGAGGTACTTC
CASSIQPGLSVRRYF
>TRBJ2-7|NA|TRBV11-2|NA
TGTGCCAGCAGCAGCCGGTGGAGCCCCCAGGAGCAGTACTTC
CASSSRWSPQEQYF
>TRBJ1-3|NA|TRBV2|few
TGTGCCAGCAGTGATTGGACCCTCTCTGGAAACACCATATATTTT
CASSDWTLSGNTIYF
>TRBJ2-1|TRBD2|TRBV30|NA
TGTGCCTGGAGCGGTCCCAGCGGGGCATACAATGAGCAGTTCTTC
CAWSGPSGAYNEQFF
>TRBJ1-4|TRBD1|TRBV10-3|medium-sized
TGTGCCATCAGTGAATTCGAGGGACAGGGGGCTTTCTGGGCCACCAATGAAAAACTGTTTTTT
CAISEFEGQGAFWATNEKLFF
>TRBJ1-5|TRBD1|TRBV18|NA
TGTGCCAGCTCATCGGACGGGGCAGGGGGTCAGCCCCAGCATTTT
CASSSDGAGGQPQHF
>TRBJ1-2|NA|TRBV19|NA
TGTGCCAGTAGTATACGGATGGTTGGCTACACCTTC
CASSIRMVGYTF
>TRBJ2-5|NA|TRBV11-2|NA
TGTGCCAGCAGCTCCTTGCTGGGGGGAGAGACCCAGTACTTC
CASSSLLGGETQYF
>TRBJ2-5|NA|TRBV30|NA
TGTGCCTGGAGTGTAGGATGGGAAGAGACCCAGTACTTC
CAWSVGWEETQYF
>TRBJ2-1|NA|TRBV7-2|NA
TGTGCCAGCAGCACCCCTCAAAGGTACAATGAGCAGTTCTTC
CASSTPQRYNEQFF
>TRBJ1-2|TRBD1|TRBV28|NA
TGTGCCAGCAGCCAACAGGGGGCGCTTGGAAACGATGGCTACACCTTC
CASSQQGALGNDGYTF
>TRBJ1-1|NA|TRBV6-1|NA
TGTGCCAGCAGTGATCTGCGAACCAAAGGGACGGGGGCAGCTTTCTTT
CASSDLRTKGTGAAFF
>TRBJ1-2|NA|TRBV7-9|NA
TGTGCCAGCAGCCCCGCAAGGAGGGACTATGGCTACACCTTC
CASSPARRDYGYTF
>TRBJ2-2|TRBD1|TRBV2|once
TGTGCCAGCAGAACAGGGGGCCACACCGGGGAGCTGTTTTTT
CASRTGGHTGELFF
>TRBJ1-1|TRBD1|TRBV7-9|NA
TGTGCCAGCAGTACTCTCCAGGGGGCGGAAGCTTTCTTT
CASSTLQGAEAFF
>TRBJ1-2|NA|TRBV25-1|NA
TGTGCCAGTGGGTTCGGCTACACCTTC
CASGFGYTF